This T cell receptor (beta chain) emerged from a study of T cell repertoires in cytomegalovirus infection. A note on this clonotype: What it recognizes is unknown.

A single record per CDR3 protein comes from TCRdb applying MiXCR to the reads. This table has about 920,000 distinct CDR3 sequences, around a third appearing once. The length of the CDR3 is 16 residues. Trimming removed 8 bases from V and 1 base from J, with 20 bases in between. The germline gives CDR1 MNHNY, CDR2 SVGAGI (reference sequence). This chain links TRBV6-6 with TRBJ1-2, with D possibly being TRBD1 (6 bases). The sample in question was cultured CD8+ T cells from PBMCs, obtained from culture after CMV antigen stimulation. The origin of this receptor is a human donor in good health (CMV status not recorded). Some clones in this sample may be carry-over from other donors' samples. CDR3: CASLLGGQNFNYGYTF. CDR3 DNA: TGTGCCAGCCTTCTGGGAGGACAGAACTTTAACTATGGCTACACCTTC.